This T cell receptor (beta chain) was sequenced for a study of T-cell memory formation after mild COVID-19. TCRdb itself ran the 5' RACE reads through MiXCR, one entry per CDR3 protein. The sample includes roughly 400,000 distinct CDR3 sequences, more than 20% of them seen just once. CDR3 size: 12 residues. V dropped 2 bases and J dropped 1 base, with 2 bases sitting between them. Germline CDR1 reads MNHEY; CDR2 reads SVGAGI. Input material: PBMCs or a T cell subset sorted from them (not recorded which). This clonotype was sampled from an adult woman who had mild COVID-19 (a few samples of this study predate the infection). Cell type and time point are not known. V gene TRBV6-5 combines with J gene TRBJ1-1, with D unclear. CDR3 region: CASSYKNTEAFF. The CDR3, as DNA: TGTGCCAGCAGTTACAAGAACACTGAAGCTTTCTTT.